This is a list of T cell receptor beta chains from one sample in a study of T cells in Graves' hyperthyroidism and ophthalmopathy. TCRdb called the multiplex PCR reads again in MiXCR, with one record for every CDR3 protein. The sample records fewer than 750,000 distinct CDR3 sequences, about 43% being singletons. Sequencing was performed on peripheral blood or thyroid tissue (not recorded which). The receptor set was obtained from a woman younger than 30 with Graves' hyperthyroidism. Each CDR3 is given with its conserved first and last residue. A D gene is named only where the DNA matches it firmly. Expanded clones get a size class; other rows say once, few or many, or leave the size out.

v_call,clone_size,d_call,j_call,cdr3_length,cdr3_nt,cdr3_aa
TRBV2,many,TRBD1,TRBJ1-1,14,TGTGCCACCAGGACAGGGGGGCAGAACACTGAAGCTTTCTTT,CATRTGGQNTEAFF
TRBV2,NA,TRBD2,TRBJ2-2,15,TGTGCCAGCAGTGGGACTAGCGCGAGGGCCGGGGAGCTGTTTTTT,CASSGTSARAGELFF
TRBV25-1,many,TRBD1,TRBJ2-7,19,TGTGCCAGCAGTGGGCCCCCTCCCGAAGCTCAGGGGGCCTCCTACGAGCAGTACTTC,CASSGPPPEAQGASYEQYF
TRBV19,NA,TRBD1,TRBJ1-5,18,TGTGCCAGTAGTATCGGGGGCTGGGACAGGGTCCGGGACCAGCCCCAGCATTTT,CASSIGGWDRVRDQPQHF
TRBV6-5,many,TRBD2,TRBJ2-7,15,TGTGCCAGCAGCTGGACTAGCGGCCTCTCCTACGAGCAGTACTTC,CASSWTSGLSYEQYF
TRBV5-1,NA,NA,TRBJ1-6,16,TGCGCCAGCAGCTTTAGCGGGAGGTCCTATAATTCACCCCTCCACTTT,CASSFSGRSYNSPLHF
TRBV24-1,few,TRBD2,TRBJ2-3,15,TGTGCCACCAGTGTTATAGCGGGAGGCACAGATACGCAGTATTTT,CATSVIAGGTDTQYF
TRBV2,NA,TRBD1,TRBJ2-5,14,TGTGCCAGCAGTGACCGGGACAGGGGAGAGACCCAGTACTTC,CASSDRDRGETQYF
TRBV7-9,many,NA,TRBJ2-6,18,TGTGCCAGCAGCCAACGAGGGACGGGACGCTCTGGGGCCAACGTCCTGACTTTC,CASSQRGTGRSGANVLTF
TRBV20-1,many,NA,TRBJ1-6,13,TGCAGTGCTAGGGGGGATAGGAATTCACCCCTCCACTTT,CSARGDRNSPLHF
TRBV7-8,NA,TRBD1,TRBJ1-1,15,TGTGCCAGCAGCTCGGGACAGGGGAGTTACACTGAAGCTTTCTTT,CASSSGQGSYTEAFF
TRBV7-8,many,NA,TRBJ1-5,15,TGTGCCAGCAGCTTAACAGACAGCAATAATCAGCCCCAGCATTTT,CASSLTDSNNQPQHF
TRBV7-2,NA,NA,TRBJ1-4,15,TGTGCCAGCAGCCTGAGGAGGGACACCGGGGAAAAACTGTTTTTT,CASSLRRDTGEKLFF
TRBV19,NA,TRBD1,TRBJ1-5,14,TGTGCCAGTAGGCGGGACAGGGGCAGTCAGCCCCAGCATTTT,CASRRDRGSQPQHF
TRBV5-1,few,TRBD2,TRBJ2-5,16,TGCGCCAGCAGCTTGGAGGGACTAGCGGACCAAGAGACCCAGTACTTC,CASSLEGLADQETQYF
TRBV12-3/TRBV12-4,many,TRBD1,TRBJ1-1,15,TGTGCCAGCAGTCTCGGACAGGAACCGAACACTGAAGCTTTCTTT,CASSLGQEPNTEAFF
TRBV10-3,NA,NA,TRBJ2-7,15,TGTGCCAGCAGTGAAGCAGGCAGGGGGGGCTACGAGCAGTACTTC,CASSEAGRGGYEQYF
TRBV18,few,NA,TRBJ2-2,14,TGTGCCAGCTCACCTTCGGCGCGGGGCGGGGAGCTGTTTTTT,CASSPSARGGELFF
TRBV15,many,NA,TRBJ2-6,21,TGTGCCACCAGCCGCCGCCGTCCACCCGCCAGTGGGGGGCTGGGGGCCAACGTCCTGACTTTC,CATSRRRPPASGGLGANVLTF
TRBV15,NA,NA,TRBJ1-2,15,TGTGCCACCAGTCCAAGTGTGGGGAGAGGGTATGGCTACACCTTC,CATSPSVGRGYGYTF
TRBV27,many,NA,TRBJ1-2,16,TGTGCCAGCGCCACCCCACAGGGAGGGGGTAACTATGGCTACACCTTC,CASATPQGGGNYGYTF
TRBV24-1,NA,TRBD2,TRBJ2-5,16,TGTGCCACCAGTGATTTGCTTAGCGGGAGGGATGAGACCCAGTACTTC,CATSDLLSGRDETQYF
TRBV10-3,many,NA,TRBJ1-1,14,TGTGCCATCAGTGAGCCGGCAGAGAAACATGAAGCTTTCTTT,CAISEPAEKHEAFF
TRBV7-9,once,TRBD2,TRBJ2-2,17,TGTGCCAGCAGCTTGACCGGACTAGTGGGAGTGGCCGGGGAGCTGTTTTTT,CASSLTGLVGVAGELFF
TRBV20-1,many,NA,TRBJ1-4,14,TGCAGTGCTGCGAGCGCGGGGGTGGGAGAAAAACTGTTTTTT,CSAASAGVGEKLFF
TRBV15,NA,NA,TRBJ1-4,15,TGTGCCACCAGCAGAGGGGACGCACGAAATGAAAAACTGTTTTTT,CATSRGDARNEKLFF
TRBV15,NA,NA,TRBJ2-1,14,TGTGCCACCAGCAGAGAGGGGGGGCTCAATGAGCAGTTCTTC,CATSREGGLNEQFF
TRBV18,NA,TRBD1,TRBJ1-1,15,TGTGCCAGCTCACCGAGACAGGGCGGGAACACTGAAGCTTTCTTT,CASSPRQGGNTEAFF
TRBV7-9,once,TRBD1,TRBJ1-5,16,TGTGCCAGCAGCTACCCGGGACTAGCAGGGGGGGAGACCCAGCATTTT,CASSYPGLAGGETQHF
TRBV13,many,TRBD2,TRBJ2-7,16,TGTGCCAGCAGCTTAGGGACTAGCGGGGACCTCTACGAGCAGTACTTC,CASSLGTSGDLYEQYF
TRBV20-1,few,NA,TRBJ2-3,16,TGCAGTGCTAGGGGTACCCGGGGCAGGCGCACAGATACGCAGTATTTT,CSARGTRGRRTDTQYF
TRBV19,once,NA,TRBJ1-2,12,TGTGCCAGTAGTATGACCGGGTATGGCTACACCTTC,CASSMTGYGYTF
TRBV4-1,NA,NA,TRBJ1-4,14,TGCGCCAGCAGCCAAAGTCCGGCACCGGGAAAACTGTTTTTT,CASSQSPAPGKLFF
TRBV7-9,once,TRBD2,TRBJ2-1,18,TGTGCCAGCAGCTCGAGGATCACTGGCGGGAGGGCGTACAATGAGCAGTTCTTC,CASSSRITGGRAYNEQFF
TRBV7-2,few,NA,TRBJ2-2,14,TGTGCCAGCAGCTTCTTAAATGAGGGGGGGGAGCTGTTTTTT,CASSFLNEGGELFF
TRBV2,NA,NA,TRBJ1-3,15,TGTGCCAGCAGGCCGACCCTAGGGAGTGGAAACACCATATATTTT,CASRPTLGSGNTIYF
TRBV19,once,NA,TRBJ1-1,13,TGTGCCAGTAGTCCAACTAGAGGCAATGAGCAGTTCTTT,CASSPTRGNEQFF
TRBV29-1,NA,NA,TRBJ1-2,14,TGCAGCGTTAGTGGTGGCGGAGCTAACTATGGCTACACCTTC,CSVSGGGANYGYTF
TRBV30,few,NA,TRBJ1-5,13,TGTGCCTGGAGTGGCGGACCGAATCAGCCCCAGCATTTT,CAWSGGPNQPQHF
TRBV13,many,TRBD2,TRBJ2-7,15,TGTGCCAGCAGCTCTACCCCTAGCGGAACCTACGAGCAGTACTTC,CASSSTPSGTYEQYF
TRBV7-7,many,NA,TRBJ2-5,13,TGTGCCAGCACGCTGACCCCCCGAGAGACCCAGTACTTC,CASTLTPRETQYF
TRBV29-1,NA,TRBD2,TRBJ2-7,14,TGCAGCGGACTAGCGGGCAGGAGCTCCTACGAGCAGTACTTC,CSGLAGRSSYEQYF
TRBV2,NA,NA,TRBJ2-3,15,TGTGCCAGCATGCGGACTTATAGAGGCACAGATACGCAGTATTTT,CASMRTYRGTDTQYF
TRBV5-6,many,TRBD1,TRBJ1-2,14,TGTGCCAGCAGCTTTGCAGGGGGCGCGTATGGCTACACCTTC,CASSFAGGAYGYTF
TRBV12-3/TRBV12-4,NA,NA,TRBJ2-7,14,TGTGCCAGCAGTATTGGGACGCCCTCCTACGAGCAGTACTTC,CASSIGTPSYEQYF
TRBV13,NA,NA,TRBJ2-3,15,TGTGCCAGCAGCTCCACCCGGGACGAATCAGATACGCAGTATTTT,CASSSTRDESDTQYF
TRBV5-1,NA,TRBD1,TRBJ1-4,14,TGCGCCAGCAGATGGGACAGAACAAATGAAAAACTGTTTTTT,CASRWDRTNEKLFF
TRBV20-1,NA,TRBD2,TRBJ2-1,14,TGCAGGGGGCAAGGACTAGCGGGAGATATTGAGCAGTTCTTC,CRGQGLAGDIEQFF
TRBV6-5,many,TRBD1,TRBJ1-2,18,TGTGCCAGCAGTCCCCCCGTGGGACAGGGAAGGACTAGTTATGGCTACACCTTC,CASSPPVGQGRTSYGYTF
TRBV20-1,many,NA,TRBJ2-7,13,TGCAGTGCCAACCGGGACTGGGGGAACGAGCAGTACTTC,CSANRDWGNEQYF
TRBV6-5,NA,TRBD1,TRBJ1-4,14,TGTGCCAGCAGTTTCGGACAGGGGTACGAAAAACTGTTTTTT,CASSFGQGYEKLFF
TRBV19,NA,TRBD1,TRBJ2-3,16,TGTGCCAGTAGTATGGGGACAGGGAACAGTGCAGATACGCAGTATTTT,CASSMGTGNSADTQYF
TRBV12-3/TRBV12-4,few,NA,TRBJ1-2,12,TGTGCCAGCAGTTTACGGGGGTTTGGCTACACCTTC,CASSLRGFGYTF